This T cell receptor (beta chain) derives from a study of beta chain features in type 1 diabetes. The study's findings and limits: Researchers report that Type 1 diabetes patients had moderately but significantly shorter TCRB CDR3s across all four CD4+ subsets.

This clone has a handful of counts. The antigen is undetermined. Looked up from germline, CDR1 is LGHNA and CDR2 is YSLEER. The CDR3 is made up of 18 amino acids. V shed 0 bases, J shed 6 bases, and the junction held 10 bases outside the gene matches. TCRB transcripts that were expressed got sequenced, as all of the isolated RNA had been reverse transcribed. The average read count of naive, central memory and regulatory T cell samples was about 3.57 million. Here immunoSEQ multiplex PCR was the method, and the copy in TCRdb shows in-frame clones only, minus some. The sample records around 290,000 clones, around 7.8% being singletons.

Sequencing was performed on central memory CD4+ T cells from blood. This TCR was sampled from a woman in her late teens or twenties in good health. The chain carries TRBV4-3 and TRBJ1-6; TRBD1 agrees at 8 bases. For the CDR3, the DNA is TGCGCCAGCAGCCAAGAGCCTCAGGGGGCGCAAAGTAATTCACCCCTCCACTTT. Translating it yields CASSQEPQGAQSNSPLHF.